The source of this T cell receptor beta chain is a study of T-cell reconstitution after alpha-beta-depleted transplantation in children. This clonotype has more than one count but fewer than ten. Molecular barcoding with unique molecular identifiers was used for the TCRbeta library. MiXCR was run by TCRdb on the PCR reads, yielding one entry per CDR3 protein. The table has hundreds of thousands of distinct CDR3 sequences, roughly 15% seen once. Germline-derived CDR1 and CDR2 are MGHDK and SYGVNS. The CDR3 has 12 amino acids. V shed 5 bases and J shed 4 bases, with 8 bases lying between them. J is TRBJ1-1 and V is TRBV25-1; D not resolved. The sequencing here drew on PBMCs from the stem cell graft donor, taken from the stem cell graft. This receptor was obtained from a human donor who donated a stem cell graft to a child with acute myeloid leukemia. The CDR3 nucleotides read TGTGCCAGCAGTCGACGGACCACTGAAGCTTTCTTT. It translates to CASSRRTTEAFF.